This T cell receptor beta chain emerged from a study of blood T cell repertoires in COVID-19. Study-level information: Samples of COVID-19 (acute and convalescent) were obtained from the United States, Italy and Spain. PBMCs, B-cell-depleted T cells, or T cells were the source of the cDNA or gDNA that made up the material.

V lost 4 bases, J lost 2 bases, and 10 bases lay in between. The CDR3 runs 14 residues. The germline V gene has CDR1 SGHDT and CDR2 YYEEEE. How the authors handled the data: By means of reference gene primer amplification, nucleated cell counts were estimated. Assay used: immunoSEQ multiplex PCR; TCRdb lists only in-frame clones, some missing. For V, J and clone size, that table is used; D and trimming come from the DNA. Counted here are a few hundred thousand clones, about 89% occurring once; the ten biggest clones make up roughly 1.2%. This TCR came from a man aged 35 to 55 with acute or convalescent COVID-19. The chain employs TRBV5-6 and TRBJ1-3; D ambiguous. The sequencing sample was made of peripheral blood. The chain's CDR3 is CASSLPGTGNTIYF. DNA for the CDR3: TGTGCCAGCAGCCTGCCGGGGACTGGAAACACCATATATTTT. The whole variable domain, filled in from reference TRBV5-6 and TRBJ1-3, reads DAGVTQSPTHLIKTRGQQVTLRCSPKSGHDTVSWYQQALGQGPQFIFQYYEEEERQRGNFPDRFSGHQFPNYSSELNVNALLLGDSALYLCASSLPGTGNTIYFGEGSWLTVV.